This T cell receptor beta chain was found in a study of beta chain features in type 1 diabetes. General study findings and limits: Shorter TCRB CDR3s, moderately but significantly so, marked every one of the four CD4+ subsets in Type 1 diabetes patients. Within the patient group, naive, central memory and Treg TCRB repertoires appeared more similar to each other than within healthy donors.

With 3 bases removed from V and 4 bases from J, the gap between germline ends came to 12 bases. This CDR3 is 14 amino acids long. Germline CDR1 is LNHDA and CDR2 is SQIVND (reference sequence). Of the isolated RNA, all was reverse transcribed, and so the sequenced material was expressed TCRB transcripts. Clones were sequenced by immunoSEQ multiplex PCR, and TCRdb holds only the in-frame ones, with some missing. The data hold under 850,000 clones, with roughly an eighth observed a single time. Note on this clone: The antigen remains undetermined.

The source is a man between 18 and 29 years old with type 1 diabetes. Sequencing was performed on naive CD4+ T cells from blood. The chain joins TRBV19 to TRBJ1-2; TRBD1 might be the D (6 bases). CDR3 protein: CASSILDSVYGYTF. CDR3 nucleotide sequence: TGTGCCAGTAGTATCTTGGACAGCGTCTATGGCTACACCTTC.